The 27 T cell receptor beta chains reported below all come from one sample, sequenced in a study of shared clonotypes between healthy human individuals (dated by TCRdb to 2018 to 2021). Library preparation was by the immunoSEQ multiplex PCR assay. This immuneACCESS table, as held by TCRdb, lists in-frame sequences with V and J called but not all clones. Of the missing ones, under half trace to an unresolved V gene in checked studies; the others have no known cause. For this sample the table gives some 2.3 million clones, of which 90% to 95% were detected only once. 0.39% of the sample rests with the top ten. Sample: naive CD4+ T cells from PBMCs. The sample's cell subset or site label, in plain terms: CD45RA+ positively selected. The source is a man aged 18 to 30 in good health. Some clones in this sample may be carry-over from other donors' samples.

This clone has only one observation. The chain uses TRBV4-2 and TRBJ2-7; 14 bases align to TRBD2. V gave up 2 bases and J gave up 3 bases; unmatched junction bases: 12. Germline V gene sequence: CDR1 LGHNA, CDR2 YNFKEQ. The CDR3 runs 19 residues. CDR3 in amino acids: CASSQNDRTGTSGSYEQYF. The CDR3 bases are TGTGCCAGCAGCCAAAACGACCGAACCGGGACTAGCGGGAGCTACGAGCAGTACTTC.

This chain links TRBV5-1 with TRBJ1-5; D remains unclear. CDR1 SGHRS and CDR2 YFSETQ come from the germline V gene. The CDR3 sequence is 13 residues long. Trimming removed 3 bases at V and 6 bases at J, with 10 bases between. Here the CDR3 DNA reads TGCGCCAGCAGCTCGGACCCGAGTCAGCCCCAGCATTTT. This sequence encodes CASSSDPSQPQHF. Based on the CDR3 plus reference TRBV5-1 and TRBJ1-5, the full variable domain is KAGVTQTPRYLIKTRGQQVTLSCSPISGHRSVSWYQQTPGQGLQFLFEYFSETQRNKGNFPGRFSGRQFSNSRSEMNVSTLELGDSALYLCASSSDPSQPQHFGDGTRLSIL.

The genes are TRBV4-1 and TRBJ2-1, with 12 nucleotides matching TRBD1. This CDR3 region has 14 residues. Germline V gives CDR1 MGHRA, CDR2 YSYEKL. V shed 3 bases and J 11 bases; nucleotides not matched to a gene: 5. The CDR3 reads CASSHPGQGAKQFF. The CDR3 region has the DNA TGCGCCAGCAGCCACCCGGGACAGGGGGCGAAGCAGTTCTTC.

Concerning this clone: The sample contains more than one DNA sequence encoding this CDR3. This chain links TRBV9 with TRBJ2-3; 8 nucleotides match TRBD1. Unmatched junction bases numbered 0, after V lost 0 bases and J lost 6 bases. The CDR3 spans 13 residues. From germline, CDR1 is SGDLS and CDR2 YYNGEE. CDR3 sequence: CASSVAGGDTQYF. The CDR3, as DNA: TGTGCCAGCAGCGTAGCAGGGGGCGATACGCAGTATTTT.

The chain links TRBV28 to TRBJ1-2, with D uncertain. This CDR3 contains 14 residues. Germline V gene data show CDR1 as MDHEN and CDR2 as SYDVKM. Trimming shortened V by 4 bases and J by 0 bases, and 9 bases separated the two germline ends. The CDR3 DNA is TGTGCCAGCAGTTCAACGACGACTAACTATGGCTACACCTTC. Translated, it gives CASSSTTTNYGYTF.

The chain couples TRBV19 to TRBJ2-2; D may correspond to TRBD1 or TRBD2 (5 bases each). The V and J ends lost 1 base and 5 bases respectively, with 11 bases between them. The CDR3 consists of 15 residues. Germline CDR1 LNHDA, CDR2 SQIVND (reference sequence). The CDR3 DNA follows: TGTGCCAGTAGTATAGCCGGGACGGAGACCGGGGAGCTGTTTTTT. This gives the protein CASSIAGTETGELFF.

This clone was counted only a few times. The rearrangement joins TRBV30 to TRBJ1-1, with TRBD1 as a possible D gene (6 bases). The CDR3 length is 13 residues. Germline V lookup: CDR1 GTSNPN, CDR2 SVGIG (reference sequence). Trimming shortened V by 3 bases and J by 4 bases, and 12 bases separated the two germline ends. Written as DNA, the CDR3 is TGTGCCTGGAGGATGGGGGCCGGCACTGAAGCTTTCTTT. Translating gives CAWRMGAGTEAFF.

The chain combines TRBV5-6 with TRBJ2-4; perhaps TRBD1 as D (5 bases). Germline lookup yields CDR1 SGHDT and CDR2 YYEEEE. The CDR3 has 14 amino acids. V was trimmed by 1 base and J by 8 bases, leaving 13 bases between them. This CDR3 reads CASSLRRQGDIQYF. Written as DNA, the CDR3 is TGTGCCAGCAGCTTGAGGCGGCAGGGCGACATTCAGTACTTC.

CDR3 DNA sequence: TGTGCCAGCTCCCGCGGACAGGGGAATGGAAACACCATATATTTT. Protein: CASSRGQGNGNTIYF. The chain couples TRBV18 to TRBJ1-3; 9 bases line up with TRBD1. The V gene's germline CDR1 is KGHSH and CDR2 LQKENI. V lost 6 bases to trimming and J lost 3 bases; unmatched junction nucleotides: 6. The CDR3 runs to 15 residues.

This rearrangement joins TRBV7-2 to TRBJ2-7; 9 bases match TRBD1. Germline loops: CDR1 SGHTA, CDR2 FQGNSA. After removal of 4 bases from V and 4 bases from J, the junction contained 5 bases not matched to a gene. The CDR3 contains 14 residues. CDR3 bases: TGTGCCAGCAGCTCCAGGACAGGGGTTTACGAGCAGTACTTC. Translation gives CASSSRTGVYEQYF.

The rearrangement joins TRBV10-3 to TRBJ2-7; D is ambiguous. The CDR3 spans 13 residues. V was clipped by 2 bases and J by 2 bases, with 7 bases between them. The germline V gene has CDR1 ENHRY and CDR2 SYGVKD. The CDR3 here is CAISEQAAYEQYF. The CDR3 DNA is TGTGCCATCAGTGAGCAGGCAGCCTACGAGCAGTACTTC.

This clone was detected only once. The genes are TRBV7-8 and TRBJ2-6; 10 positions agree with TRBD1. Germline V gives CDR1 SGHVS, CDR2 FQNEAQ. This CDR3 contains 19 residues. The J segment lost 1 base and the V segment lost 5 bases, leaving 11 bases of the junction unmatched. CDR3 sequence: CASSVWRGQGSSGANVLTF. CDR3 DNA sequence: TGTGCCAGCAGCGTGTGGCGGGGACAGGGGTCGTCTGGGGCCAACGTCCTGACTTTC.

The chain is built from TRBV5-4 and TRBJ2-2; no reliable D call. The CDR3 is made up of 13 amino acids. V gave up 2 bases and J gave up 1 base, with 3 bases separating them. From germline, CDR1 is SGHNT and CDR2 YYREEE (reference sequence). The CDR3 DNA reads TGTGCCAGCAGCTTCCAGAACACCGGGGAGCTGTTTTTT. Its protein is CASSFQNTGELFF.

V gene TRBV5-1 combines with J gene TRBJ2-1; 13 bases are a match to TRBD2. V lost 5 bases, J lost 8 bases, and 7 bases stayed unmatched. This CDR3 contains 15 residues. Germline V gene sequence: CDR1 SGHRS, CDR2 YFSETQ. The CDR3 spells CASRGTSGTLYEQFF. The CDR3 bases are TGCGCCAGCAGGGGGACTAGCGGGACACTCTATGAGCAGTTCTTC.

This clone was counted once. This sample includes further DNA sequences coding for the same CDR3. This sequence joins TRBV6-6 and TRBJ2-7; D perhaps matches TRBD2 (5 bases). The germline V gene has CDR1 MNHNY and CDR2 SVGAGI (reference sequence). The CDR3 contains 15 residues. Between the trimmed V and J ends, which lost 0 bases and 0 bases, there was a span of 9 bases. For the CDR3, the DNA is TGTGCCAGCAGTTACTCGCTGGGGAGCTCCTACGAGCAGTACTTC. Amino acids: CASSYSLGSSYEQYF.

The chain has TRBV2 and TRBJ2-1; 8 nucleotides line up with TRBD2. After removal of 3 bases from V and 6 bases from J, the junction contained 7 bases not matched to a gene. The CDR3 length is 15 residues. The germline V gene encodes CDR1 SNHLY and CDR2 FYNNEI. The CDR3 DNA follows: TGTGCCAGCAGTGAGTTGGGACTAGAAGTCAATGAGCAGTTCTTC. It yields the protein CASSELGLEVNEQFF.

The chain combines TRBV28 with TRBJ2-7; a possible D gene is TRBD1 (5 bases). This CDR3 is built from 15 residues. Trimming removed 3 bases at V and 0 bases at J, with 12 bases between. CDR1 is MDHEN, CDR2 SYDVKM, per germline. In DNA, the CDR3 is TGTGCCAGCAGTTTTGGACACCTGAGCTCCTACGAGCAGTACTTC. It is translated as CASSFGHLSSYEQYF. The variable domain in full, with the rest retrieved from reference TRBV28 and TRBJ2-7, is DVKVTQSSRYLVKRTGEKVFLECVQDMDHENMFWYRQDPGLGLRLIYFSYDVKMKEKGDIPEGYSVSREKKERFSLILESASTNQTSMYLCASSFGHLSSYEQYFGPGTRLTVT.

The V call is TRBV27, the J call TRBJ2-7; D is undetermined. Germline loops: CDR1 MNHEY, CDR2 SMNVEV (reference sequence). Trimming shortened V by 1 base and J by 0 bases, and 7 bases separated the two germline ends. The CDR3 has 14 amino acids. The CDR3 here is CASSLWTGSYEQYF. In nucleotides, the CDR3 is TGTGCCAGCAGTTTATGGACGGGCTCCTACGAGCAGTACTTC.

The J gene is TRBJ1-5, the V gene TRBV30; D perhaps matches TRBD1 (5 bases). V lost 2 bases, J lost 7 bases, and 12 bases lay in between. The CDR3 loop spans 13 amino acids. CDR1 and CDR2 from the germline V gene are GTSNPN and SVGIG (reference sequence). The CDR3 DNA reads as TGTGCCTGGAGTCTTTCCTGGGACCAGCCCCAGCATTTT. This codes for CAWSLSWDQPQHF.

The chain links TRBV5-1 to TRBJ2-3; no reliable D call. Trimming shortened V by 4 bases and J by 2 bases, and 17 bases separated the two germline ends. The CDR3 spans 16 residues. The germline CDR1 and CDR2 sequences are SGHRS and YFSETQ. The CDR3 region is CASSLDNRLDTDTQYF. CDR3 in DNA: TGCGCCAGCAGCCTAGATAATAGACTGGACACAGATACGCAGTATTTT.

This clone was counted between two and nine times. This rearrangement joins TRBV15 to TRBJ1-5; 7 nucleotides agree with TRBD1. CDR3 length equals 14 residues. Germline-derived CDR1 and CDR2 are LNHNV and YYDKDF (reference sequence). Trimming cost V 3 bases and J 5 bases; bases outside gene matches: 4. This CDR3 reads CATSRDRMDQPQHF. As DNA, the CDR3 is TGTGCCACCAGCAGGGACAGGATGGATCAGCCCCAGCATTTT.

This chain connects TRBV6-5 to TRBJ1-3, with TRBD1 as a possible D gene (5 bases). V dropped 2 bases and J dropped 0 bases, with 8 bases sitting between them. The CDR3 runs 15 residues. Germline values: CDR1 MNHEY, CDR2 SVGAGI. This CDR3 reads CASSYGAGSGNTIYF. The CDR3 DNA reads TGTGCCAGCAGTTACGGGGCAGGCTCTGGAAACACCATATATTTT.

J is TRBJ2-5 and V is TRBV23-1; the D is unclear. TRBV23-1 is noted as an ORF with a role that remains uncertain. The CDR3 spans 16 residues. The V end was cut by 4 bases, the J end by 4 bases, with 19 bases between. The CDR3 sequence is CASSPLTTRELETQYF. The CDR3 DNA follows: TGCGCCAGCAGTCCCCTAACCACCCGTGAGTTAGAGACCCAGTACTTC.

The chain links TRBV11-3 to TRBJ2-2, with D perhaps matching TRBD2 (6 bases). V dropped 1 base and J dropped 3 bases, with 15 bases sitting between them. Germline V gives CDR1 SGHNT, CDR2 YENEEA. The CDR3 runs 17 residues. DNA of the CDR3: TGTGCCAGCAGCTTAGTTGTTCGGGGGTCGGACACCGGGGAGCTGTTTTTT. This translates into CASSLVVRGSDTGELFF.

The chain employs TRBV7-9 and TRBJ2-7, with D possibly being TRBD1 or TRBD2 (6 bases each). Germline V gene lookup returns CDR1 SEHNR and CDR2 FQNEAQ (reference sequence). CDR3 length: 16 amino acids. The V gene lost 5 bases and the J gene lost 0 bases, with 17 bases spanning the gap. CDR3 coding DNA: TGTGCCAGCAGCAACCGGGGGCAGGACAGCTCCTACGAGCAGTACTTC. It codes for CASSNRGQDSSYEQYF.

The V call is TRBV11-2, the J call TRBJ2-5; D is perhaps TRBD1 or TRBD2 (5 bases each). Trimming took 6 bases from V and 2 from J, leaving 13 bases between them. CDR3 length: 14 amino acids. CDR1 is SGHAT and CDR2 is FQNNGV in the germline V gene. The CDR3 bases are TGTGCCAGCAGTCCTAGTTGGGGGCAAGAGACCCAGTACTTC. It is translated as CASSPSWGQETQYF.

A note on this clone: Within the sample, other DNA sequences also encode this same CDR3. This chain connects TRBV6-5 to TRBJ2-7, with TRBD2 as a possible D gene (6 bases). The CDR3 runs to 15 residues. V dropped 0 bases and J dropped 0 bases, with 9 bases sitting between them. Germline-derived CDR1 and CDR2 are MNHEY and SVGAGI. This chain's CDR3 is CASSYSFGSSYEQYF. The CDR3 bases are TGTGCCAGCAGTTACTCGTTCGGGAGCTCCTACGAGCAGTACTTC.